This T cell receptor beta chain was recovered during a study of metastatic and nonmetastatic thyroid tumors. The overall study: Across blood and tumor or nodule tissue, repertoires from malignant and benign thyroid patients were compared with one another.

General study results and limits: According to reports, the diversity of TCR beta was significantly higher in malignant thyroid tumors than in benign nodules, and this held in both blood and tumor samples.

Authors' data handling: CDR3 differences across clinicopathological groups were used to build a distant-metastasis classifier for papillary thyroid cancer. MiXCR re-clonotyped the PCR reads for TCRdb. It is TCRdb's table, rather than the study itself, that gives the V and J calls and clone size. The profile shows under 20,000 clones, around a third of them singletons. Trimming at V came to 5 bases and at J to 3 bases, leaving 4 bases not matched to a gene. This CDR3 is built from 13 residues. Germline V gene data show CDR1 as SGHAT and CDR2 as FQNNGV. Treatment of any kind had been given to no patient before thyroid surgery. Worth noting for this clone: Its target is unknown.

Material for sequencing was tumor tissue. The clonotype originates from a male donor with papillary thyroid cancer or a benign thyroid nodule (not recorded which). Some clones in this sample may be carry-over from other donors' samples. The V and J genes are TRBV11-2 and TRBJ2-7; 7 bases line up with TRBD1. The CDR3 nucleotides are TGTGCCAGCAGCCAACAGGGGAACTACGAGCAGTACTTC. Protein product: CASSQQGNYEQYF.